Shown below are 5 T cell receptor beta chains from a single sample sequenced in a study of shared clonotypes between healthy human individuals. Sequencing was performed with immunoSEQ multiplex PCR; in TCRdb, only in-frame clones are kept and a portion is missing. Of some 2,500,000 clones in the sample, more than 85% were seen once. Sequencing was carried out using naive CD4+ T cells from PBMCs. Subset here: CD45RA+ positively selected. These receptors all stem from a man between 18 and 35 years old in good health. Some clones in this sample may be carry-over from other donors' samples.

Concerning this clone itself: No DNA is shown, since the ends of the CDR3 on it are uncertain; the CDR3 is the one TCRdb lists. The chain uses TRBV7-2 and TRBJ2-2; the table's D call, TRBD2, was not checked against the DNA. The CDR3 numbers 13 amino acids, ends counted. Germline CDR1 is SGHTA and CDR2 is FQGNSA. CDR3 in amino acids: CASSFRRAGELFF.

This chain links TRBV7-8 with TRBJ2-5; D is perhaps TRBD1 or TRBD2 (6 bases each). Trimming took off 1 base at V and 5 bases at J, with 14 bases between the two ends. The CDR3 contains 15 residues. CDR1 and CDR2 (germline): SGHVS, FQNEAQ. Here the CDR3 reads CASSLGVGGFETQYF. The CDR3 nucleotides read TGTGCCAGCAGCTTAGGGGTGGGGGGCTTCGAGACCCAGTACTTC.

This chain links TRBV14 with TRBJ2-1; weak D call: TRBD2 (5 bases). Germline V gene lookup returns CDR1 SGHDN and CDR2 FVKESK. CDR3 length: 16 amino acids. The ends were cut back, 4 bases at V and 0 bases at J, with 13 bases in the middle. The CDR3 is CASSPRTGGSYNEQFF. CDR3 coding DNA: TGTGCCAGCAGCCCTCGGACTGGAGGCTCCTACAATGAGCAGTTCTTC.

The chain recombines TRBV6-5 with TRBJ2-7, with a tentative D call TRBD2 (6 bases). Trimming shortened V by 10 bases and J by 3 bases, and 13 bases separated the two germline ends. Germline V gene lookup returns CDR1 MNHEY and CDR2 SVGAGI. The CDR3 contains 12 residues. The CDR3 DNA reads TGTGCCACCCGAGGGCGGGGCTACGAGCAGTACTTC. Protein sequence: CATRGRGYEQYF.

This chain joins TRBV27 and TRBJ1-5, with TRBD1 matching 9 bases. The germline V gene has CDR1 MNHEY and CDR2 SMNVEV (reference sequence). Losses at the gene ends were 2 bases for V and 7 bases for J; bases not matched to a gene: 6. The CDR3 spans 15 residues. CDR3 sequence: CASSLRGQGGQPQHF. CDR3 in DNA: TGTGCCAGCAGTTTACGGGGACAGGGCGGGCAGCCCCAGCATTTT.